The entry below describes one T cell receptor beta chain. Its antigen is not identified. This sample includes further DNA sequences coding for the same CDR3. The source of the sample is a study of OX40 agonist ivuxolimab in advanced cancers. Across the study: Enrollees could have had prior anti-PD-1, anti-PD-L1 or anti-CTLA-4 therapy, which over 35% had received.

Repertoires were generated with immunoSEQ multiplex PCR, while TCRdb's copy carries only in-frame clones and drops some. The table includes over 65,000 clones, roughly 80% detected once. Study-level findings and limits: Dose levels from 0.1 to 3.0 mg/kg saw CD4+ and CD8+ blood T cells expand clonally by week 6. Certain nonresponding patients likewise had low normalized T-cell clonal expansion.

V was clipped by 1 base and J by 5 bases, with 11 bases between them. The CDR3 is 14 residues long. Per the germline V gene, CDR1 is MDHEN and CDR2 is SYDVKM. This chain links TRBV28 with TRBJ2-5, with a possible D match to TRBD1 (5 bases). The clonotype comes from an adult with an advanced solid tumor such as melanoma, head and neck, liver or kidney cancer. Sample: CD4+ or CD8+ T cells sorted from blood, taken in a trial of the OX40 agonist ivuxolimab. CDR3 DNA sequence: TGTGCCAGCAGTTTATCCGGCAGGGCGGAGACCCAGTACTTC. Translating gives CASSLSGRAETQYF. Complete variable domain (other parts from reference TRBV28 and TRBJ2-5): DVKVTQSSRYLVKRTGEKVFLECVQDMDHENMFWYRQDPGLGLRLIYFSYDVKMKEKGDIPEGYSVSREKKERFSLILESASTNQTSMYLCASSLSGRAETQYFGPGTRLLVL.